This record looks at one T cell receptor beta chain sequence and its context. Its antigen remains unidentified. It has no much larger one-base neighbor in the sample; base qualities were not kept. This entry belongs to a study of shared clonotypes between healthy human individuals (dated by TCRdb to 2020 to 2022). Regarding the study in general: Two women and three men aged 18 to 49 years were included in the cohort. For each donor, CD4 naive and CD4 memory were each given three plates, CD8 naive was given two plates, and CD8 memory was given one plate. To estimate repertoire size and how much clonotypes are shared between individuals, the study performed deep sequencing of blood TCR repertoires from roughly five healthy adults. Libraries were prepared and TCR repertoires were sequenced by different laboratories using diverse techniques, in order to increase sequencing depth and limit assay-specific biases. Leukapheresis yielded between about 0.8 and 8.9 billion PBMCs per donor.

Healthy HIV-negative adults with no recently reported acute infections or vaccinations were included as donors. Only Caucasian adults living in Nashville, Tennessee, USA were represented among the donors. CD4+ T cells were enriched by magnetic negative selection; naive cells were then positively selected on CD45RA, and the negative fraction formed the memory subset. Blood was obtained by leukapheresis, after which PBMCs were separated by Ficoll-Histopaque density gradient centrifugation and cryopreserved in liquid nitrogen vapor phase. Analytical flow cytometry was used to check the purity and quantity of every magnetically sorted T cell population. Genomic DNA was isolated from every sorted fraction and measured by UV absorbance on a Nanodrop 2000c. Broad study findings and their caveats: Sampling was restricted to blood, and TCR repertoires in tissues likely differ from the TCR repertoires found in blood. Pairwise subsampling indicated that sequencing depth was expected to affect the degree of clonotype sharing among donors. About 4.5% of naive CD4, 3.5% of naive CD8, approximately 2% of memory CD4, and about 0.4% of memory CD8 clonotypes were shared across a few donors. Compared with non-shared clonotypes, the clonotypes found in all four sorted-subset donors had higher generation probabilities. Rarefaction of sorted-subset datasets indicated incomplete sequencing despite the large sequencing depth. The genetic and exposure-history diversity represented was limited by the small number of donors. Larger estimated clonotype richness was generally found for naive subsets than for memory subsets.

CDR1 SGHTA and CDR2 FQGNSA were looked up in the germline V gene. The CDR3 starts with the cysteine, ends with the phenylalanine, and has 16 residues. Only the CDR3 region is kept as DNA, spanning 48 bases read in frame from base 1. V sheds 6 bases and J sheds 4 bases, leaving 18 bases between their ends. TCR CDR3 regions were amplified from genomic DNA by multiplex PCR using the deep immunoSEQ assay. Extracted genomic DNA from each cell subset was distributed evenly across all wells of several immunoSEQ 96-well plates, and each plate was treated as a replicate. For sorted subsets, each replicate PCR was loaded with about 200 ng genomic DNA, equivalent to about 30,000 T cell genomes. Purified libraries were quantified with a Qubit 3.0 fluorometer, sized on a Bioanalyzer 2100, and re-quantified with the KAPA Library Quantification kit. Each immunoSEQ 96-well plate was sequenced on its own single-read 150-cycle Illumina NextSeq 550 flow cell. In the original analysis: The immunoSEQ output contained only junctional sequences without quality scores, so filtering could not match that applied to full-length reads. To assign V/J genes and CDR3, sequences were annotated using PyIR, a Python wrapper for IgBLAST v1.9, with IMGT germline references. Any read was removed if the V/J assignment was weak (E-value above 1e-6), the CDR3 was missing, or the read contained stop codons, out-of-frame junctions, or ambiguous translated residues. V3J clonotypes were defined as sequences sharing an identical inferred V gene, J gene, and CDR3 amino acid sequence. Percentage overlap between repertoires was computed as shared unique clonotypes divided by the size of the smaller repertoire. RTK rarefaction, the Chao1 estimator, and Recon v2.1 estimates of unobserved clonotypes were used to assess repertoire richness. OLGA was used to compute generation probabilities for all TCRbeta clonotypes that the gDNA method yielded from a few donors. The immuneACCESS repertoire file appears here via TCRdb, limited to in-frame rearrangements. These files lack a portion of the clones; in checked studies, under half of the deficit traces to unresolved V genes, and the cause of the others is not known. V and J calls and clone size are copied from that table; D and trimming were computed from the DNA. This sample lists approximately 1,000,000 clones; approximately 75% were detected once. The ten largest clones capture roughly 0.9% of the sample.

Specimen: memory CD4+ T cells from PBMCs. What the cell subset or site label conveys for this sample: CD45RA-negative fraction. This TCR was recovered from a man between 18 and 29 years old in good health. Some clones in this sample may be carry-over from other donors' samples. This receptor chain uses TRBV7-2 and TRBJ2-2; the D segment could be TRBD2, given 6 matching bases. For the CDR3, the sequence is CASRGGSGIGTGELFF. Here is the DNA: TGTGCCAGCAGGGGGGGTTCCGGGATTGGCACCGGGGAGCTGTTTTTT. Supplemented by the reference TRBV7-2 and TRBJ2-2 proteins around the CDR3, the complete variable domain is GAGVSQSPSNKVTEKGKDVELRCDPISGHTALYWYRQSLGQGLEFLIYFQGNSAPDKSGLPSDRFSAERTGGSVSTLTIQRTQQEDSAVYLCASRGGSGIGTGELFFGEGSRLTVL.